Shown below are 21 T cell receptor beta chains from a single sample sequenced in a study of OX40 agonist ivuxolimab in advanced cancers. Generated by immunoSEQ multiplex PCR, the TCRdb table keeps only in-frame clones and is missing some. The table has about 60,000 clones, around 87% seen once. The sample was CD4+ or CD8+ T cells sorted from blood, taken in a trial of the OX40 agonist ivuxolimab. The source of these receptors is an adult with an advanced solid tumor such as melanoma, head and neck, liver or kidney cancer.

The rearrangement uses TRBV7-2 and TRBJ2-2; D might be TRBD1 (5 bases). CDR1 is SGHTA and CDR2 is FQGNSA in the germline V gene. The V gene lost 7 bases and the J gene lost 6 bases, with 12 bases spanning the gap. The CDR3 has 13 residues. The CDR3 sequence: CASTREGAGELFF. In DNA, the CDR3 is TGTGCCAGCACCCGTGAAGGGGCCGGGGAGCTGTTTTTT.

This clone is labeled medium-sized. The V and J genes are TRBV7-6 and TRBJ1-4; the D gene is possibly TRBD1 (5 bases). CDR3 size: 13 residues. The germline CDR1 and CDR2 sequences are SGHVS and FNYEAQ. Trimming took off 5 bases at V and 7 bases at J, with 11 bases between the two ends. The chain's CDR3 is CASSPVGGEKLFF. The CDR3 DNA reads TGTGCCAGCAGCCCAGTGGGGGGTGAAAAACTGTTTTTT.

This clone appeared once. A read error may explain this, as a much larger clone is one base away. CDR3 coding DNA: TGTGCCAGCAGACGGACAGGGATTAACTATGGCTACGCCTTC. The encoded protein is CASRRTGINYGYAF. V and J are TRBV6-6 and TRBJ1-2; TRBD1 matches at 8 bases. Per the germline V gene, CDR1 is MNHNY and CDR2 is SVGAGI (reference sequence). This CDR3 comprises 14 residues.

The V and J genes are TRBV6-6 and TRBJ2-7; 11 positions match TRBD2. The J call may be wrong; the DNA end is better matched by TRBJ2-5. CDR3 length equals 15 residues. The germline V gene has CDR1 MNHNY and CDR2 SVGAGI (reference sequence). This chain's CDR3 is CASSSPSGGLETQYF. DNA of the CDR3: TGTGCCAGCAGTTCTCCTAGCGGGGGGTTAGAGACCCAGTACTTC.

The V and J genes are TRBV6-1 and TRBJ1-3, with D tentatively TRBD1 (5 bases). Deletions cut 3 bases from V and 15 bases from J, with 12 bases between. This CDR3 has 11 amino acids. Germline V gene data show CDR1 as MNHNS and CDR2 as SASEGT. CDR3 DNA: TGTGCCAGCAGTGAGAGTTGGGGGGGATATTTT. It translates to CASSESWGGYF.

The DNA of the CDR3 is TGTGCCAGCAGCTTAGCGGGGGGGCTCTATGAGCAGTTCTTC. This translates into CASSLAGGLYEQFF. J is TRBJ2-1 and V is TRBV7-3, with 9 nucleotides matching TRBD2. The CDR3 is 14 amino acids. V was pared by 2 bases and J by 8 bases, with 4 bases of the junction left unmatched. Germline V gene sequence: CDR1 SGHTA, CDR2 FQGTGA.

The V gene is TRBV6-1, the J gene TRBJ1-1, with 9 bases lining up with TRBD1. Germline V gene data show CDR1 as MNHNS and CDR2 as SASEGT. V was clipped by 8 bases and J by 2 bases; unmatched bases: 6. The CDR3 totals 14 residues. The CDR3 DNA is TGTGCCAGCCTAGACAGGGGGAAAAACACTGAAGCTTTCTTT. This translates into CASLDRGKNTEAFF.

The chain couples TRBV6-6 to TRBJ1-2; 7 nucleotides line up with TRBD1. The ends lost 6 bases at V and 2 bases at J; junction bases unmatched: 6. Looked up from germline, CDR1 is MNHNY and CDR2 is SVGAGI (reference sequence). The CDR3 is made up of 14 amino acids. This chain's CDR3 is CASSPDRRNYGYTF. The DNA of the CDR3 is TGTGCCAGCAGCCCGGACAGGAGAAACTATGGCTACACCTTC.

The chain links TRBV5-1 to TRBJ2-2, with unresolved D. This CDR3 is built from 13 residues. The germline CDR1 and CDR2 sequences are SGHRS and YFSETQ. V lost 0 bases to trimming and J lost 5 bases, with 5 bases between them. This CDR3 reads CASSLERTGELFF. The CDR3 nucleotides read TGCGCCAGCAGCTTGGAGAGGACCGGGGAGCTGTTTTTT. Filled out from reference TRBV5-1 and TRBJ2-2, the complete variable domain reads KAGVTQTPRYLIKTRGQQVTLSCSPISGHRSVSWYQQTPGQGLQFLFEYFSETQRNKGNFPGRFSGRQFSNSRSEMNVSTLELGDSALYLCASSLERTGELFFGEGSRLTVL.

The chain has TRBV7-2 and TRBJ2-3; perhaps TRBD1 as D (6 bases). Trimming removed 2 bases from V and 4 bases from J, with 13 bases in between. Germline CDR1 reads SGHTA; CDR2 reads FQGNSA. This CDR3 has 15 amino acids. The CDR3 nucleotides read TGTGCCAGCAGCTTAAGGGGGATGGGCGCAGATACGCAGTATTTT. Encoded protein: CASSLRGMGADTQYF.

This chain uses TRBV7-2 with TRBJ2-3; D is possibly TRBD1 (6 bases). This CDR3 contains 15 residues. Germline CDR1 and CDR2: SGHTA and FQGNSA. V shed 1 base and J shed 1 base, with 9 bases lying between them. The CDR3 here is CASSLEGDGTDTQYF. The CDR3 DNA sequence: TGTGCCAGCAGCTTAGAGGGGGATGGCACAGATACGCAGTATTTT.

The chain recombines TRBV19 with TRBJ2-7, with 8 positions matching TRBD1. After removal of 1 base from V and 3 bases from J, the junction contained 8 bases not matched to a gene. The CDR3 runs to 16 residues. The V gene's germline CDR1 is LNHDA and CDR2 SQIVND (reference sequence). Here the CDR3 DNA reads TGTGCCAGTAGTATAGCGGCGGGACAGGCGATCTACGAGCAGTACTTC. Protein: CASSIAAGQAIYEQYF.

The chain uses TRBV10-3 and TRBJ2-2, with TRBD1 identical over 9 bases. This CDR3 region has 13 residues. With V trimmed by 6 bases and J by 5 bases, 1 base remained unmatched. Per germline, CDR1 ENHRY and CDR2 SYGVKD. The CDR3 coding sequence is TGTGCCATCAGGACAGGGGGGACCGGGGAGCTGTTTTTT. Its translation: CAIRTGGTGELFF.

The chain employs TRBV2 and TRBJ1-5, with D possibly TRBD1 on 5 matching bases. This CDR3 spans 14 amino acids. Trimming pared 6 bases from V and 3 bases from J, leaving 12 bases between. Germline V lookup: CDR1 SNHLY, CDR2 FYNNEI. Here the CDR3 DNA reads TGTGCCAGCAGCGAACAGGCGAACAATCAGCCCCAGCATTTT. This gives the protein CASSEQANNQPQHF.

The chain employs TRBV5-4 and TRBJ1-6; D uncertain. V lost 1 base, J lost 11 bases, and 7 bases lay in between. CDR1 and CDR2 (germline): SGHNT, YYREEE (reference sequence). This CDR3 region has 12 residues. CDR3 sequence (DNA): TGTGCCAGCAGCTTGTTACGGGCACCCCTCCACTTT. This encodes CASSLLRAPLHF.

The chain employs TRBV5-1 and TRBJ2-2; D may correspond to TRBD1 or TRBD2 (7 bases each). The V and J ends lost 4 bases and 5 bases respectively, with 15 bases between them. Germline CDR1 reads SGHRS; CDR2 reads YFSETQ. The CDR3 loop spans 15 amino acids. CDR3 sequence (DNA): TGCGCCAGCAGCCCGCGACAGGGAGGGACCGGGGAGCTGTTTTTT. Translating it yields CASSPRQGGTGELFF.

This sequence joins TRBV30 and TRBJ2-1, with D possibly called TRBD1 or TRBD2 (5 bases each). The CDR3 has 15 residues. V gave up 4 bases and J gave up 3 bases, with 16 bases separating them. The germline V gene has CDR1 GTSNPN and CDR2 SVGIG (reference sequence). The CDR3 protein is CAWTHGGGHYNEQFF. CDR3 DNA sequence: TGTGCCTGGACGCATGGTGGGGGTCACTACAATGAGCAGTTCTTC.

With respect to this clone: The sample has other DNA sequences that encode this CDR3 too. J is TRBJ1-4 and V is TRBV5-1; no reliable D call. From germline, CDR1 is SGHRS and CDR2 YFSETQ. The CDR3 is 11 residues long. The V end lost 5 bases, the J end lost 4 bases, and 3 bases lay between the germline ends. CDR3 residues: CASRLNEKLFF. CDR3 bases: TGCGCCAGCAGACTTAATGAAAAACTGTTTTTT.

V is TRBV19 and J is TRBJ2-7; 8 bases map to TRBD1. Germline V lookup: CDR1 LNHDA, CDR2 SQIVND (reference sequence). The CDR3 extends over 15 amino acids. With V trimmed by 3 bases and J by 2 bases, 6 bases remained unmatched. The CDR3 DNA follows: TGTGCCAGTAGTATTGCAGGACAGGGTACCTACGAGCAGTACTTC. Its translation is CASSIAGQGTYEQYF.

The chain has TRBV28 and TRBJ2-3, with D uncertain. V lost 6 bases to trimming and J lost 0 bases, with 10 bases between them. The CDR3 sequence is 14 residues long. Germline V CDR1 and CDR2: MDHEN, SYDVKM. The chain's CDR3 is CASSPSSSTDTQYF. In DNA, the CDR3 is TGTGCCAGCAGCCCCTCTAGTAGCACAGATACGCAGTATTTT.

The rearrangement links TRBV19 to TRBJ2-2, with a tentative D call TRBD1 (6 bases). Per the germline V gene, CDR1 is LNHDA and CDR2 is SQIVND (reference sequence). The CDR3 spans 16 residues. V was trimmed by 0 bases and J by 1 base, leaving 9 bases between them. CDR3 in DNA: TGTGCCAGTAGTATAGAGGGCAGGGGGAACACCGGGGAGCTGTTTTTT. Translated, it gives CASSIEGRGNTGELFF.